Following are 13 T cell receptor beta chains from one sample sequenced in a study of shared clonotypes between healthy human individuals. Generated by immunoSEQ multiplex PCR, the TCRdb table keeps only in-frame clones and is missing some. The top ten clones hold 0.1% to 0.15% of a sample with 2 million to 2.5 million clones, 95% of them seen once. The sequenced material came from naive CD4+ T cells sorted from blood. Subset indicated: CD45RA+ positively selected. Source of these receptors: a man aged 18 to 35 in good health.

The genes are TRBV5-1 and TRBJ2-7; 7 nucleotides agree with TRBD2. The CDR3 has 18 amino acids. J gave up 3 bases and V 4 bases, and 19 bases lay outside the gene matches. Germline CDR1 and CDR2: SGHRS and YFSETQ. The CDR3 loop reads CASSPRSSGSNHRYEQYF. The CDR3 nucleotides are TGCGCCAGCAGCCCTCGGAGTAGCGGGTCAAACCATCGCTACGAGCAGTACTTC.

The sample holds one count of this clone. V is TRBV6-6 and J is TRBJ1-5; D is perhaps TRBD1 (5 bases). The V end lost 5 bases, the J end lost 4 bases, and 12 bases lay between the germline ends. This CDR3 has 14 amino acids. Per germline, CDR1 MNHNY and CDR2 SVGAGI (reference sequence). The CDR3 sequence: CASSTWGLNQPQHF. The CDR3 nucleotides read TGTGCCAGCAGTACGTGGGGCCTTAATCAGCCCCAGCATTTT.

The chain recombines TRBV2 with TRBJ1-6, with a tentative D call TRBD1 (6 bases). CDR1 SNHLY and CDR2 FYNNEI come from the germline V gene. This CDR3 contains 16 residues. V was trimmed by 4 bases and J by 7 bases, leaving 17 bases between them. CDR3 region: CASSGSGGKGNSPLHF. In DNA, the CDR3 is TGTGCCAGCAGTGGGTCCGGGGGCAAAGGGAATTCACCCCTCCACTTT. Combining the CDR3 with reference TRBV2 and TRBJ1-6 gives the whole variable domain EPEVTQTPSHQVTQMGQEVILRCVPISNHLYFYWYRQILGQKVEFLVSFYNNEISEKSEIFDDQFSVERPDGSNFTLKIRSTKLEDSAMYFCASSGSGGKGNSPLHFGNGTRLTVT.

CDR3 amino acids: CASILQGSTGELFF. The CDR3 DNA reads as TGTGCCAGCATTTTACAGGGTAGCACCGGGGAGCTGTTTTTT. This chain links TRBV6-6 with TRBJ2-2; possible D gene TRBD1, 6 bases. Trimming removed 7 bases at V and 4 bases at J, with 13 bases between. Germline loops: CDR1 MNHNY, CDR2 SVGAGI (reference sequence). The CDR3 is 14 residues long.

This chain links TRBV29-1 with TRBJ2-2; D is possibly TRBD1 or TRBD2 (6 bases each). V shed 0 bases and J shed 0 bases, with 11 bases lying between them. The CDR3 has 16 amino acids. Germline values: CDR1 SQVTM, CDR2 ANQGSEA. CDR3 region: CSVEDRGAANTGELFF. CDR3 DNA sequence: TGCAGCGTTGAAGATAGGGGGGCGGCGAACACCGGGGAGCTGTTTTTT.

The chain links TRBV5-4 to TRBJ2-5; 10 nucleotides match TRBD2. The CDR3 covers 15 residues. The trim removed 4 bases at V and 1 base at J, leaving 4 bases unmatched. Germline V gene sequence: CDR1 SGHNT, CDR2 YYREEE (reference sequence). CDR3 sequence reads: CASSIGLAVQETQYF. In DNA, the CDR3 is TGTGCCAGCAGCATCGGACTAGCGGTCCAAGAGACCCAGTACTTC.

The chain joins TRBV4-3 to TRBJ2-1; D gene uncertain. Germline V gene data show CDR1 as LGHNA and CDR2 as YSLEER. This CDR3 has 14 residues. With 0 bases removed from V and 6 bases from J, the gap between germline ends came to 9 bases. As DNA, the CDR3 is TGCGCCAGCAGCCAAGAAAGAAGAAGCAATGAGCAGTTCTTC. Its protein product is CASSQERRSNEQFF.

Concerning this clone: The same CDR3 is also encoded by other DNA sequences in this sample. J is TRBJ2-7 and V is TRBV29-1; a possible D gene is TRBD1 (5 bases). CDR3 length equals 11 residues. Germline V gene sequence: CDR1 SQVTM, CDR2 ANQGSEA. Trimming took 6 bases from V and 1 from J, leaving 7 bases between them. CDR3 bases: TGCAGCGTAAAGGGGTCCTACGAGCAGTACTTC. Its protein is CSVKGSYEQYF.

A word on this clone: The sample carries other DNA sequences with the same CDR3. The chain is built from TRBV18 and TRBJ2-7, with a tentative D call TRBD2 (5 bases). CDR3 length: 12 amino acids. Deletions cut 3 bases from V and 3 bases from J, with 6 bases between. Germline V lookup: CDR1 KGHSH, CDR2 LQKENI. CDR3 DNA: TGTGCCAGCTCACCTGAGGGCTACGAGCAGTACTTC. It codes for CASSPEGYEQYF.

V gene TRBV30 combines with J gene TRBJ2-7; 7 bases map to TRBD1. The junction had 5 bases not matched to a gene; V was cut back by 1 base and J by 2 bases. The germline V gene has CDR1 GTSNPN and CDR2 SVGIG (reference sequence). CDR3 size: 14 residues. The CDR3 DNA reads TGTGCCTGGAGTGAACAGGGGTTTGCCTACGAGCAGTACTTC. Residues: CAWSEQGFAYEQYF.

About this clone itself: It may be a read error: a sequence one base away is much more abundant. Other DNA sequences of this sample code for an identical CDR3. This chain connects TRBV30 to TRBJ2-5, with TRBD2 as a possible D gene (5 bases). Trimming cost V 5 bases and J 4 bases, with 5 bases left between them. The CDR3 has 10 amino acids. CDR1 is GTSNPN and CDR2 is SVGIG in the germline V gene (reference sequence). CDR3 coding DNA: TGTGCCTGGGGGAGAGAGACCCAGTACTTC. Its protein product is CAWGRETQYF. Filled out from reference TRBV30 and TRBJ2-5, the complete variable domain reads SQTIHQWPATLVQPVGSPLSLECTVEGTSNPNLYWYRQAAGRGLQLLFYSVGIGQISSEVPQNLSASRPQDRQFILSSKKLLLSDSGFYLCAWGRETQYFGPGTRLLVL.

The gene calls are TRBV7-2 and TRBJ2-1; D might be TRBD1 or TRBD2, each matching 5 bases. CDR1 is SGHTA, CDR2 FQGNSA, per germline. This CDR3 has 15 amino acids. V lost 1 base and J 6 bases, leaving 13 bases between the germline ends. The CDR3 bases are TGTGCCAGCAGCTTAGGTACAGGTGGAGGCAATGAGCAGTTCTTC. This gives the protein CASSLGTGGGNEQFF.

V is TRBV10-3 and J is TRBJ2-1; the match to TRBD2 covers 7 bases. V trimming: 3 bases; J trimming: 0 bases; junction bases outside the gene matches: 8. The CDR3 contains 17 residues. The germline gives CDR1 ENHRY, CDR2 SYGVKD. The CDR3 nucleotides read TGTGCCATCAGTGACGGGGCTAGCGGCCTCTCCTACAATGAGCAGTTCTTC. Translating it yields CAISDGASGLSYNEQFF.